The entry below describes one T cell receptor (beta chain). A much larger clonotype is one base distant, so this may be a read error. The conserved closing phenylalanine or tryptophan is absent in this CDR3, likely reflecting a read error. The DNA is left out, because the CDR3 cannot be placed on it with certainty; the CDR3 is given as TCRdb lists it. From 500 ng of total RNA, TCR beta-specific cDNA was reverse-transcribed using a constant-region primer. Three rounds of nested multiplex PCR with slightly modified ARM-PCR produced TCR beta libraries. Via MiXCR, TCRdb re-called the multiplex PCR reads, giving one row per CDR3 protein. The sample shows roughly 80,000 distinct CDR3 sequences, 60% to 75% of them seen only once. This record comes from a study of tumor-infiltrating lymphocytes in primary liver carcinoma. Unsorted bulk tissue, about 18-32 mg of it, served as the source for co-extraction of RNA and DNA.

This receptor was identified in a man aged 35 to 55 with primary liver carcinoma and hepatitis B virus infection. Sequences were obtained from liver tumor tissue from sampling region 1. Subset defined: tumor region T1, superior pole.

Here the CDR3 reads CASTTRTGDLFS. The genes are TRBV27 and TRBJ2-1; whether TRBD1, the table's D call, matches the DNA was not checked. The CDR3 has 12 amino acids, counting both end residues. Germline CDR1 MNHEY, CDR2 SMNVEV (reference sequence).